This T cell receptor (beta chain) appears in the sequencing data of a study of blood T cell repertoires in COVID-19 (dated by TCRdb to 2018 to 2020). With regard to the full study: Samples from collaborators originated in the United States, Italy and Spain and spanned both the acute and convalescent phases of COVID-19. The dataset comprised deeply sampled blood TCRbeta repertoires from subjects exposed to, actively infected with, or recovered from COVID-19. A de-identified subject ID, COVID-19 status, age in years and sex were almost always included in the sample metadata. The material from the prospective study consisted of cDNA or gDNA derived from T cells, B-cell-depleted T cells, or PBMCs. The samples were drawn from the first 160 participants of the ongoing ImmuneRACE study and from 1,200 or so subjects provided by 6 global collaborators. HLA class I and class II types, where available, came from metadata supplied by the sample provider rather than from assay-based typing. The repertoires were made available in a free public database intended to serve as a resource for research on the immune response to SARS-CoV-2. Overall study results and their limits: The quantity of clinical and demographic metadata differed by source and by participant and was supplied without curation.

The CDR3 spans 15 residues, from the cysteine through the phenylalanine. CDR3 DNA only is kept here, 45 bases in frame from base 1. The germline V gene (reference sequence) supplies CDR1 LNHDA and CDR2 SQIVND. The germline ends are 14 bases apart after V is trimmed by 7 bases and J by 1 base. Turning to this clone: Its antigen is not yet known. No much larger clone exists at a distance of one base, and base qualities are not known.

Participants in the prospective study were enrolled through a virtual design, were aged about 18 to 100 years, and lived in approximately 24 United States geographic areas. In the prospective study, participants were assigned to cohorts based on the clinical history participants reported in a screening survey and a study questionnaire. Recovered participants in ImmuneRACE Cohort 3 were defined as having two consecutive negative NP/OP PCR tests, clearance from a healthcare professional, or resolution of symptoms. In the prospective study, whole blood, serum and a nasopharyngeal or oropharyngeal swab were collected from each participant by mobile phlebotomists. Prospective study participants could optionally give additional blood draws and questionnaires over an approximately 2-month period. Blood samples from the prospective study were shipped frozen or at room temperature prior to DNA extraction.

The immunoSEQ Assay, a bias-controlled multiplex PCR, was used to amplify TCRbeta CDR3 regions from genomic DNA. On the study's bioinformatics: Within the assay, amplification of reference gene primers was used to estimate how many nucleated cells each sample contained. Sequence reads were collapsed and filtered to measure the absolute abundance of every unique TCRbeta CDR3 rearrangement. Productive Simpson clonality was computed per sample as the square root of Simpson's diversity index over productive rearrangements. TCRdb holds this immuneACCESS table with in-frame rearrangements only. Some clones are missing; in checked studies, unresolved V genes explain under half, and the rest has no known cause. The V and J calls and clone size are taken from that table; D and trimming were inferred from the DNA. For this sample the table gives approximately 230,000 clones, of which 85% to 90% were detected only once. The top ten constitute under 2% of the sample.

The sequence was obtained from a man aged 35 to 55 who had recovered from COVID-19. Sequences were obtained from PBMCs or T cells enriched from blood (not recorded which). The sequence is built from TRBV19 and TRBJ1-5; perhaps TRBD1 is the D gene, with 5 bases matching. The DNA reads as follows: TGTGCCAGTACGACTGTCTACAGGAGCAATCAGCCCCAGCATTTT. This encodes CASTTVYRSNQPQHF.